Following are 27 T cell receptor beta chains from one sample sequenced in a study of T cell repertoires in cytomegalovirus infection. Via MiXCR, TCRdb re-called the reads, giving one row per CDR3 protein. The table records fewer than 400,000 distinct CDR3 sequences, around a sixth of them present only once. Specimen: PBMCs. The receptors come from a human donor in good health (CMV status not recorded). Some clones in this sample may be carry-over from other donors' samples.

Only a few counts were recorded for this clonotype. The rearrangement joins TRBV3-1 to TRBJ2-7, with D possibly matching TRBD2 (6 bases). The V gene's germline CDR1 is LGHDT and CDR2 YNNKEL (reference sequence). The CDR3 is 14 residues long. Trimming stripped 5 bases from V and 4 bases from J, with 15 bases between. The CDR3 bases are TGTGCCAGCAGCGATAGTAGACGGGAGTACGAGCAGTACTTC. Amino acids: CASSDSRREYEQYF.

The chain employs TRBV4-3 and TRBJ2-1; D gene unclear. Germline CDR1 is LGHNA and CDR2 is YSLEER. The V gene lost 0 bases and the J gene lost 7 bases, with 16 bases spanning the gap. The CDR3 is made up of 16 amino acids. CDR3 loop: CASSQDRTGRLNEQFF. CDR3 nucleotides: TGCGCCAGCAGCCAAGATCGCACGGGTCGGTTGAATGAGCAGTTCTTC.

J is TRBJ2-7 and V is TRBV7-6; D is perhaps TRBD1 (5 bases). With 4 bases removed from V and 3 bases from J, the gap between germline ends came to 25 bases. Per the germline V gene, CDR1 is SGHVS and CDR2 is FNYEAQ. This CDR3 has 18 amino acids. The CDR3 DNA follows: TGTGCCAGCAGCTCCCTCGAAAGAACAAAGACAGCTGACTACGAGCAGTACTTC. Translation gives CASSSLERTKTADYEQYF. Looking up the rest from reference TRBV7-6 and TRBJ2-7 gives the full variable domain: GAGVSQSPRYKVTKRGQDVALRCDPISGHVSLYWYRQALGQGPEFLTYFNYEAQQDKSGLPNDRFSAERPEGSISTLTIQRTEQRDSAMYRCASSSLERTKTADYEQYFGPGTRLTVT.

The chain uses TRBV29-1 and TRBJ2-4; D is possibly TRBD2 (5 bases). Germline V gene sequence: CDR1 SQVTM, CDR2 ANQGSEA. V lost 6 bases to trimming and J lost 0 bases, with 6 bases between them. The length of the CDR3 is 12 residues. The CDR3 reads CSVGLAKNIQYF. Written as DNA, the CDR3 is TGCAGCGTAGGACTAGCCAAAAACATTCAGTACTTC. Supplemented by reference TRBV29-1 and TRBJ2-4, the full variable domain reads SAVISQKPSRDICQRGTSLTIQCQVDSQVTMMFWYRQQPGQSLTLIATANQGSEATYESGFVIDKFPISRPNLTFSTLTVSNMSPEDSSIYLCSVGLAKNIQYFGAGTRLSVL.

This clonotype was picked up many times. This sequence joins TRBV7-2 and TRBJ1-2, with a tentative D call TRBD1 (5 bases). This CDR3 is 15 amino acids long. In germline, CDR1 is SGHTA, CDR2 FQGNSA. The V and J ends lost 0 bases and 2 bases respectively, with 10 bases between them. CDR3 residues: CASSLAWGGNYGYTF. The CDR3 DNA reads TGTGCCAGCAGCTTAGCGTGGGGGGGAAACTATGGCTACACCTTC.

Ten or more counts support this clonotype. This chain uses TRBV7-8 with TRBJ1-6; possibly TRBD1 for D (5 bases). This CDR3 has 14 amino acids. With 3 bases removed from V and 4 bases from J, the gap between germline ends came to 7 bases. Germline CDR1 SGHVS, CDR2 FQNEAQ. The CDR3: CASSLDIYNSPLHF. The CDR3 DNA reads TGTGCCAGCAGCTTGGACATTTATAATTCACCCCTCCACTTT.

This clonotype was seen a few times. This chain links TRBV27 with TRBJ2-7; D perhaps matches TRBD2 (6 bases). This CDR3 has 12 residues. Trimming took off 1 base at V and 6 bases at J, with 7 bases between the two ends. CDR1 MNHEY and CDR2 SMNVEV come from the germline V gene (reference sequence). The DNA of the CDR3 is TGTGCCAGCAGTTTATTGGGGGGCGAGCAGTACTTC. Amino acid sequence: CASSLLGGEQYF.

The chain carries TRBV20-1 and TRBJ2-1; TRBD2 agrees at 7 bases. The CDR3 runs 15 residues. Germline V CDR1 and CDR2: DFQATT, SNEGSKA (reference sequence). V lost 7 bases and J lost 4; bases outside the gene matches: 13. The CDR3 bases are TGCAGTGTCCTAAACACGGGGGGACCGTACAATGAGCAGTTCTTC. It yields the protein CSVLNTGGPYNEQFF.

This clonotype has a handful of counts. The V gene is TRBV9, the J gene TRBJ1-2; no definite D call. Deletions cut 0 bases from V and 8 bases from J, with 14 bases between. Germline CDR1 SGDLS, CDR2 YYNGEE. This CDR3 is 14 amino acids long. For the CDR3, the DNA is TGTGCCAGCAGCGTAGGAAATGTGTGGGCCGGCTACACCTTC. It codes for CASSVGNVWAGYTF.

This clonotype came up many times. The chain links TRBV7-9 to TRBJ2-1; 8 bases are shared with TRBD2. CDR3 length: 15 residues. Germline V CDR1 and CDR2: SEHNR, FQNEAQ (reference sequence). J was trimmed by 7 bases and V by 7 bases; bases with no gene match: 12. The chain's CDR3 is CASNSRRGGHNEQFF. The CDR3, as DNA: TGTGCCAGCAACTCGCGACGCGGGGGGCATAATGAGCAGTTCTTC.

This clonotype was seen a handful of times. The chain joins TRBV6-2 or TRBV6-3 to TRBJ2-3, with 8 nucleotides matching TRBD1. Germline-derived CDR1 and CDR2 are MNHEY and SVGEGT. This CDR3 has 15 residues. V lost 3 bases and J lost 4; bases outside the gene matches: 6. The CDR3 reads CASSYSPDRADTQYF. CDR3 coding DNA: TGTGCCAGCAGTTATTCGCCGGACAGGGCAGATACGCAGTATTTT.

This clonotype was seen more than once but under ten times. The chain employs TRBV2 and TRBJ2-7, with unresolved D. This CDR3 is 12 amino acids long. Trimming took 8 bases from V and 0 from J, leaving 8 bases between them. Germline V gene lookup returns CDR1 SNHLY and CDR2 FYNNEI. CDR3 sequence: CASRSVSYEQYF. The CDR3 DNA sequence: TGTGCCAGCCGGTCGGTCTCCTACGAGCAGTACTTC.

This clonotype turned up a few times. The chain uses TRBV7-2 and TRBJ2-3, with TRBD1 as a possible D gene (6 bases). V was cut by 5 bases and J by 14 bases, with 17 bases left in between. CDR3 size: 12 residues. Germline values: CDR1 SGHTA, CDR2 FQGNSA. The CDR3 nucleotides read TGTGCCAGCAGCGCTAACCGGGACACGGGGTATTTT. The encoded protein is CASSANRDTGYF.

J is TRBJ1-1 and V is TRBV9, with a tentative D call TRBD1 (5 bases). V lost 7 bases and J 8 bases, leaving 9 bases between the germline ends. The CDR3 contains 10 residues. From germline, CDR1 is SGDLS and CDR2 YYNGEE. The CDR3 is CASGGKEAFF. The CDR3 DNA sequence: TGTGCCAGCGGGGGGAAAGAAGCTTTCTTT.

This clonotype was counted between two and nine times. The CDR3 sequence is CASSFEQGLAGTGANVLTF. In DNA form, the CDR3 reads TGTGCCAGCAGTTTCGAACAAGGACTAGCGGGCACCGGGGCCAACGTCCTGACTTTC. This chain uses TRBV27 with TRBJ2-6; 11 nucleotides align to TRBD2. V lost 3 bases and J lost 4; bases outside the gene matches: 11. Germline CDR1 is MNHEY and CDR2 is SMNVEV (reference sequence). This CDR3 contains 19 residues.

Ten or more counts support this clonotype. This chain links TRBV5-1 with TRBJ2-5; D perhaps matches TRBD2 (6 bases). This CDR3 has 13 residues. V was pared by 4 bases and J by 5 bases, with 12 bases between. Germline values: CDR1 SGHRS, CDR2 YFSETQ. Here the CDR3 DNA reads TGCGCCAGCAGCACCGCGGGGACGGAGACCCAGTACTTC. This sequence encodes CASSTAGTETQYF.

This rearrangement joins TRBV7-2 to TRBJ2-1; TRBD2 aligns across 10 bases. V lost 6 bases and J lost 4; bases outside the gene matches: 6. Germline CDR1 is SGHTA and CDR2 is FQGNSA. This CDR3 region has 15 residues. CDR3 DNA sequence: TGTGCCAGCAGGAGAAGCGGGAGGGATTACAATGAGCAGTTCTTC. Residues: CASRRSGRDYNEQFF.

V is TRBV5-6 and J is TRBJ2-7; TRBD1 matches at 8 bases. Germline V gene data show CDR1 as SGHDT and CDR2 as YYEEEE. The CDR3 totals 12 residues. The J segment lost 7 bases and the V segment lost 3 bases, leaving 3 bases of the junction unmatched. The CDR3 spells CASSYTGGEQYF. Here the CDR3 DNA reads TGTGCCAGCAGCTACACAGGGGGAGAGCAGTACTTC.

This clonotype has at least ten counts. This rearrangement joins TRBV7-2 to TRBJ2-2; no reliable D call. CDR1 and CDR2 from the germline V gene are SGHTA and FQGNSA. The length of the CDR3 is 14 residues. V was cut by 2 bases and J by 1 base, with 5 bases left in between. CDR3 residues: CASSLWQNTGELFF. The CDR3 nucleotides read TGTGCCAGCAGCTTATGGCAGAACACCGGGGAGCTGTTTTTT. The whole variable domain, filled in from reference TRBV7-2 and TRBJ2-2, reads GAGVSQSPSNKVTEKGKDVELRCDPISGHTALYWYRQSLGQGLEFLIYFQGNSAPDKSGLPSDRFSAERTGGSVSTLTIQRTQQEDSAVYLCASSLWQNTGELFFGEGSRLTVL.

The chain is built from TRBV5-5 and TRBJ2-1; D possibly corresponds to TRBD2 (5 bases). Between the trimmed V and J ends, which lost 4 bases and 2 bases, there was a span of 13 bases. The germline CDR1 and CDR2 sequences are SGHKS and YYEKEE (reference sequence). This CDR3 has 15 residues. The CDR3 DNA is TGTGCCAGCAGCAGAGGGCTAGATGCCTACAATGAGCAGTTCTTC. Translated, it gives CASSRGLDAYNEQFF.

This clonotype was counted between two and nine times. The rearrangement uses TRBV28 and TRBJ1-5, with D possibly matching TRBD1 (5 bases). Trimming removed 3 bases at V and 2 bases at J, with 14 bases between. The CDR3 totals 16 residues. Germline V lookup: CDR1 MDHEN, CDR2 SYDVKM. CDR3 DNA sequence: TGTGCCAGCAGTTTTCATTCCGACAGACGCAATCAGCCCCAGCATTTT. The encoded protein is CASSFHSDRRNQPQHF.

The rearrangement links TRBV24-1 to TRBJ1-5; 9 nucleotides agree with TRBD1. CDR1 and CDR2 from the germline V gene are KGHDR and SFDVKD. The J segment lost 3 bases and the V segment lost 3 bases, leaving 5 bases of the junction unmatched. CDR3 length: 16 amino acids. The CDR3 DNA sequence: TGTGCCACCAGTGATGCAGGACAGGGGATCAATCAGCCCCAGCATTTT. As protein: CATSDAGQGINQPQHF.

At least ten counts were recorded for this clonotype. V usage is TRBV7-6 and J usage is TRBJ2-5, with 12 bases fitting TRBD1. Germline lookup yields CDR1 SGHVS and CDR2 FNYEAQ. This CDR3 has 16 residues. Trimming removed 1 base from V and 4 bases from J; junction bases left unmatched: 4. The CDR3 coding sequence is TGTGCCAGCAGCTTAGGTTGGGACAGGGGGCGAGAGACCCAGTACTTC. Translation gives CASSLGWDRGRETQYF.

This clonotype appeared many times. CDR3 nucleotides: TGTGCCAGCAGCTATCGCGGTTCACCCCTCCACTTT. It is translated as CASSYRGSPLHF. This chain uses TRBV12-3 or TRBV12-4 with TRBJ1-6; D gene ambiguous. Trimming took off 6 bases at V and 9 bases at J, with 9 bases between the two ends. CDR3 length: 12 residues.

V and J are TRBV20-1 and TRBJ2-7; D is uncertain. The V gene's germline CDR1 is DFQATT and CDR2 SNEGSKA (reference sequence). The germline V and J ends were trimmed by 3 bases and 5 bases, with 23 bases remaining between them. CDR3 length equals 16 residues. CDR3 residues: CSAREPTSKLGNEQYF. The CDR3 DNA is TGCAGTGCTAGGGAGCCCACATCAAAACTTGGGAACGAGCAGTACTTC.

Details on this clonotype: A much larger clonotype is one base distant, so this may be a read error. The CDR3 DNA sequence: TGTGCCAGCAGCGTCGGACAGAACACTGAAGCTTTCTTT. Translated: CASSVGQNTEAFF. V is TRBV5-5 and J is TRBJ1-1; a weak D match, TRBD1 (5 bases). With 4 bases removed from V and 1 base from J, the gap between germline ends came to 8 bases. Germline assignment: CDR1 SGHKS and CDR2 YYEKEE (reference sequence). The CDR3 sequence is 13 residues long. Filled out from reference TRBV5-5 and TRBJ1-1, the complete variable domain reads DAGVTQSPTHLIKTRGQQVTLRCSPISGHKSVSWYQQVLGQGPQFIFQYYEKEERGRGNFPDRFSARQFPNYSSELNVNALLLGDSALYLCASSVGQNTEAFFGQGTRLTVV.

This clonotype has ten or more counts. V and J are TRBV7-2 and TRBJ2-7; the D is unclear. V shed 5 bases and J shed 6 bases, with 11 bases lying between them. The CDR3 consists of 12 residues. Germline V gives CDR1 SGHTA, CDR2 FQGNSA. This chain's CDR3 is CASSPTDFEQYF. The CDR3 DNA follows: TGTGCCAGCAGCCCCACGGATTTCGAGCAGTACTTC.